This paragraph covers one T cell receptor (beta chain) sequence. Antigen specificity is unknown. Unsorted bulk tissue (roughly 17-33 mg) underwent RNA and DNA co-extraction. The data were taken from a study of tumor-infiltrating lymphocytes in primary liver carcinoma. Study-level results: Tumor-adjacent and tumor-blood pairs showed less overlap than tumor region pairs.

This CDR3 is built from 18 residues. The V end lost 3 bases, the J end lost 8 bases, and 26 bases lay between the germline ends. The V gene's germline CDR1 is ENHRY and CDR2 SYGVKD. TCR beta cDNA came from about 500 ng total RNA, primed with a constant-region primer. It was through three nested multiplex PCR rounds of slightly modified ARM-PCR that TCR beta libraries arose. The first two PCR rounds, roughly 9 cycles each, used TRBV1-TRBV30 forward primers and a C-beta reverse primer. TCRdb re-called the multiplex PCR reads with MiXCR, one entry per CDR3 protein. Here the sample spans over 100,000 distinct CDR3 sequences, around 70% being singletons.

This sequence was found in a woman aged 55-69 years with primary liver carcinoma and hepatitis B virus infection. The sample comprised tumor-adjacent normal liver tissue. The V gene is TRBV10-3, the J gene TRBJ2-1; tentative D call: TRBD2 (6 bases). In DNA, the CDR3 is TGTGCCATCAGTGAATTCGGCCGTAGGGCTAGCGTCAACGATGAGCAGTTCTTC. Protein sequence: CAISEFGRRASVNDEQFF.